This T cell receptor beta chain was captured in a study of CD4 T cells in relation to SARS-CoV-2 and coronaviruses. The protocol was immunoSEQ multiplex PCR, while the TCRdb copy is restricted to in-frame clones and leaves out a portion. Counted here are some 21,000 clones, 76% occurring once; the ten biggest clones make up roughly 17%. The unexposed donors gave CD4+ T cells in about 2011-2018, prior to COVID-19. After around nine days of culture, CD4+ T cells were isolated. Remarks on this clone: Its antigen is currently unknown.

The germline V and J ends were trimmed by 4 bases and 2 bases, with 9 bases remaining between them. CDR3 size: 13 residues. Germline CDR1 reads SNHLY; CDR2 reads FYNNEI. The chain has TRBV2 and TRBJ2-7; a weak D match, TRBD1 (5 bases). The sample comprised CD4+ T cells from PBMCs, cultured in vitro. The sequence was obtained from a human donor in good health. CDR3 region: CASSAATAYEQYF. The CDR3 bases are TGTGCCAGCAGTGCCGCGACAGCCTACGAGCAGTACTTC.